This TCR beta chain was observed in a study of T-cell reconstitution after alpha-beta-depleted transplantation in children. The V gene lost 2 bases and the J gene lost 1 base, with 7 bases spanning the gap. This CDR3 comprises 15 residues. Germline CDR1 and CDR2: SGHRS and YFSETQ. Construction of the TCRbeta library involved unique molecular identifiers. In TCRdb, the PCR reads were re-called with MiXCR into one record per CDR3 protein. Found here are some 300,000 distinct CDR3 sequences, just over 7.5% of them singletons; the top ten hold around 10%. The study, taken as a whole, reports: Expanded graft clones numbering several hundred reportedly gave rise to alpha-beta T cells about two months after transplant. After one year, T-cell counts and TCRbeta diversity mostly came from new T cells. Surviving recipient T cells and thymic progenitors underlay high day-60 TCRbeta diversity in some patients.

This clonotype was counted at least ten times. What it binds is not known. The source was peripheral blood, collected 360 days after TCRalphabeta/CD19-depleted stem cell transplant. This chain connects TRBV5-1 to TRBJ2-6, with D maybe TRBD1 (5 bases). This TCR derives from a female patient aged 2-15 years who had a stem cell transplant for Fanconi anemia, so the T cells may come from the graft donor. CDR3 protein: CASSFAGSGANVLTF. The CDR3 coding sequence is TGCGCCAGCAGCTTCGCAGGGTCTGGGGCCAACGTCCTGACTTTC.